This entry lists 21 T cell receptor beta chains sequenced from one sample in a study of CD8 T cells in Susac syndrome. Reverse transcription of about 0.45 to 1 ug RNA was performed with random hexamers. MiXCR, applied by TCRdb to the immunoSEQ multiplex PCR reads, yields one record per CDR3 protein. The sample carries about 210,000 distinct CDR3 sequences, over 90% recorded once. Specimen: CD4+ T cells from PBMCs. These receptors all come from a human donor with Susac syndrome.

V is TRBV5-1 and J is TRBJ1-2, with D tentatively TRBD1 (6 bases). This CDR3 contains 15 residues. CDR1 SGHRS and CDR2 YFSETQ come from the germline V gene. V lost 0 bases to trimming and J lost 2 bases, with 11 bases between them. Here the CDR3 DNA reads TGCGCCAGCAGCTTGGGCACGGGGGCGAACTATGGCTACACCTTC. Protein product: CASSLGTGANYGYTF. The variable domain in full, with the rest retrieved from reference TRBV5-1 and TRBJ1-2, is KAGVTQTPRYLIKTRGQQVTLSCSPISGHRSVSWYQQTPGQGLQFLFEYFSETQRNKGNFPGRFSGRQFSNSRSEMNVSTLELGDSALYLCASSLGTGANYGYTFGSGTRLTVV.

The chain recombines TRBV29-1 with TRBJ2-1, with D perhaps matching TRBD2 (5 bases). The CDR3 runs to 13 residues. V gave up 7 bases and J gave up 5 bases, with 15 bases separating them. The germline V gene has CDR1 SQVTM and CDR2 ANQGSEA. This chain's CDR3 is CSAPLPGNNEQFF. CDR3 in DNA: TGCAGCGCCCCTTTGCCCGGGAACAATGAGCAGTTCTTC.

The chain recombines TRBV4-2 with TRBJ1-2, with TRBD1 as a possible D gene (6 bases). The CDR3 has 14 amino acids. Trimming cost V 1 base and J 6 bases, with 12 bases left between them. The V gene's germline CDR1 is LGHNA and CDR2 YNFKEQ. CDR3 residues: CASSQVSGVDGYTF. The CDR3 nucleotides are TGTGCCAGCAGCCAAGTGTCAGGGGTGGATGGCTACACCTTC.

V usage is TRBV7-2 and J usage is TRBJ1-1; 7 bases are a match to TRBD1. CDR1 SGHTA and CDR2 FQGNSA come from the germline V gene. The ends lost 5 bases at V and 1 base at J; junction bases unmatched: 4. There are 14 residues in the CDR3. In DNA, the CDR3 is TGTGCCAGCAGCATACCAGGGGGGAACACTGAAGCTTTCTTT. Translated, it gives CASSIPGGNTEAFF.

The chain recombines TRBV20-1 with TRBJ1-2; TRBD1 is a possible D gene (5 bases). Germline CDR1 and CDR2: DFQATT and SNEGSKA (reference sequence). This CDR3 region has 13 residues. V lost 5 bases and J lost 4, with 14 bases in between. This CDR3 reads CSAPGTPGYGYTF. Here the CDR3 DNA reads TGCAGTGCTCCAGGGACTCCCGGCTATGGCTACACCTTC.

This chain joins TRBV5-1 and TRBJ2-7; possibly TRBD1 or TRBD2 for D (5 bases each). The length of the CDR3 is 13 residues. V was shortened by 5 bases and J by 0 bases, with 9 bases between the two germline ends. The germline gives CDR1 SGHRS, CDR2 YFSETQ. In DNA form, the CDR3 reads TGCGCCAGCAGTCGGGACGACTCCTACGAGCAGTACTTC. This encodes CASSRDDSYEQYF.

J is TRBJ2-7 and V is TRBV12-3 or TRBV12-4; D gene ambiguous. V shed 7 bases and J shed 6 bases, with 22 bases lying between them. The CDR3 length is 15 residues. CDR3 DNA: TGTGCCAGCACCATTGAGGCAGGCGCACGGACCGAGCAGTACTTC. Translating gives CASTIEAGARTEQYF.

This chain uses TRBV11-2 with TRBJ2-5; 9 nucleotides align to TRBD2. CDR3 length equals 15 residues. The J segment lost 3 bases and the V segment lost 4 bases, leaving 6 bases of the junction unmatched. Germline CDR1 reads SGHAT; CDR2 reads FQNNGV. CDR3 nucleotides: TGTGCCAGCAGCTGGGGTAGCGGGGGAGAAGAGACCCAGTACTTC. The encoded protein is CASSWGSGGEETQYF.

J is TRBJ2-3 and V is TRBV2, with TRBD1 matching over 11 bases. CDR3 length: 16 amino acids. V lost 3 bases, J lost 4 bases, and 6 bases stayed unmatched. The germline V gene encodes CDR1 SNHLY and CDR2 FYNNEI. DNA of the CDR3: TGTGCCAGCAGTGACGGGACAGGGGGTAATCCAGATACGCAGTATTTT. Protein sequence: CASSDGTGGNPDTQYF.

The gene calls are TRBV4-2 and TRBJ1-3, with D possibly TRBD1 on 5 matching bases. With 1 base removed from V and 5 bases from J, the gap between germline ends came to 18 bases. The CDR3 spans 17 residues. Germline V gene sequence: CDR1 LGHNA, CDR2 YNFKEQ. CDR3 amino acids: CASSQGVGGDSRNTIYF. In DNA form, the CDR3 reads TGTGCCAGCAGCCAAGGGGTGGGAGGGGACTCCAGAAACACCATATATTTT.

The V call is TRBV19, the J call TRBJ1-5; D is unclear. Trimming removed 3 bases from V and 7 bases from J, with 13 bases in between. Per germline, CDR1 LNHDA and CDR2 SQIVND (reference sequence). This CDR3 comprises 14 residues. The CDR3 sequence: CASSIRGIGQPQHF. The CDR3 nucleotides are TGTGCCAGTAGTATTCGAGGGATCGGGCAGCCCCAGCATTTT.

The J gene is TRBJ2-5, the V gene TRBV5-1, with a weak D call TRBD1 (6 bases). This CDR3 contains 14 residues. Germline CDR1 is SGHRS and CDR2 is YFSETQ. V lost 3 bases and J lost 1, with 10 bases in between. In DNA form, the CDR3 reads TGCGCCAGCAGCTGGCTGGGGGCCCAAGAGACCCAGTACTTC. It encodes CASSWLGAQETQYF. The full variable domain, rest sourced from reference TRBV5-1 and TRBJ2-5, is KAGVTQTPRYLIKTRGQQVTLSCSPISGHRSVSWYQQTPGQGLQFLFEYFSETQRNKGNFPGRFSGRQFSNSRSEMNVSTLELGDSALYLCASSWLGAQETQYFGPGTRLLVL.

This chain links TRBV25-1 with TRBJ1-5; D remains unclear. CDR3 length: 13 amino acids. V gave up 3 bases and J gave up 7 bases, with 10 bases separating them. CDR1 MGHDK and CDR2 SYGVNS come from the germline V gene. CDR3 in amino acids: CASSDGIGQPQHF. The CDR3, as DNA: TGTGCCAGCAGTGATGGAATCGGACAGCCCCAGCATTTT.

The CDR3 loop is CASSWRDTQYF. CDR3 DNA sequence: TGTGCCAGCAGTTGGAGAGATACGCAGTATTTT. The chain uses TRBV12-3 or TRBV12-4 and TRBJ2-3; D call uncertain. The CDR3 extends over 11 amino acids. Trimming cost V 4 bases and J 5 bases, with 4 bases left between them.

This clonotype has a handful of counts. The chain has TRBV20-1 and TRBJ2-7; 9 bases agree with TRBD1. V trimming: 3 bases; J trimming: 2 bases; junction bases outside the gene matches: 2. Germline V gene sequence: CDR1 DFQATT, CDR2 SNEGSKA (reference sequence). This CDR3 has 13 amino acids. CDR3 sequence reads: CSARRQGAYEQYF. CDR3 DNA: TGCAGTGCTAGGAGACAGGGGGCCTACGAGCAGTACTTC.

This chain uses TRBV4-1 with TRBJ1-1, with a possible D match to TRBD1 (5 bases). CDR1 is MGHRA and CDR2 is YSYEKL in the germline V gene. The CDR3 spans 16 residues. V lost 0 bases and J lost 0, with 11 bases in between. CDR3 sequence reads: CASSQEQDRMNTEAFF. The CDR3 nucleotides read TGCGCCAGCAGCCAAGAACAGGACCGCATGAACACTGAAGCTTTCTTT.

The rearrangement joins TRBV2 to TRBJ2-5; 8 nucleotides match TRBD2. The CDR3 contains 14 residues. J gave up 5 bases and V 6 bases, and 8 bases lay outside the gene matches. The V gene's germline CDR1 is SNHLY and CDR2 FYNNEI. DNA of the CDR3: TGTGCCAGCAGGGCCTCCCGCGGGGGGGAGACCCAGTACTTC. Amino acid sequence: CASRASRGGETQYF.

The gene calls are TRBV13 and TRBJ2-2, with a weak D call TRBD1 (7 bases). The germline gives CDR1 PRHDT, CDR2 FYEKMQ (reference sequence). Trimming shortened V by 4 bases and J by 4 bases, and 10 bases separated the two germline ends. This CDR3 is built from 14 residues. The CDR3 region is CASSSQGGTGELFF. For the CDR3, the DNA is TGTGCCAGCAGCTCCCAGGGGGGCACCGGGGAGCTGTTTTTT.

The chain is built from TRBV20-1 and TRBJ1-1; maybe TRBD1 (6 bases). CDR3 size: 15 residues. Germline-derived CDR1 and CDR2 are DFQATT and SNEGSKA (reference sequence). V was cut by 6 bases and J by 4 bases, with 21 bases left in between. The DNA for the CDR3 is TGCAGTGCCGATTTGTCCACAGGGTTTAGCACTGAAGCTTTCTTT. Translated, it gives CSADLSTGFSTEAFF.

The V and J genes are TRBV10-3 and TRBJ2-3; no clear D gene. The length of the CDR3 is 13 residues. Germline CDR1 is ENHRY and CDR2 is SYGVKD. V lost 6 bases to trimming and J lost 2 bases, with 9 bases between them. The CDR3 region is CAIRSLSTDTQYF. CDR3 sequence (DNA): TGTGCCATCAGGTCCCTTTCCACAGATACGCAGTATTTT.

DNA for the CDR3: TGCAGCGTCGGACATGCCCAAGAGACCCAGTACTTC. Amino acid sequence: CSVGHAQETQYF. V gene TRBV29-1 combines with J gene TRBJ2-5, with TRBD1 as a possible D gene (5 bases). Germline assignment: CDR1 SQVTM and CDR2 ANQGSEA. The V end was cut by 6 bases, the J end by 1 base, with 9 bases between. The CDR3 has 12 residues. Together with reference TRBV29-1 and TRBJ2-5, the CDR3 gives the full variable domain: SAVISQKPSRDICQRGTSLTIQCQVDSQVTMMFWYRQQPGQSLTLIATANQGSEATYESGFVIDKFPISRPNLTFSTLTVSNMSPEDSSIYLCSVGHAQETQYFGPGTRLLVL.